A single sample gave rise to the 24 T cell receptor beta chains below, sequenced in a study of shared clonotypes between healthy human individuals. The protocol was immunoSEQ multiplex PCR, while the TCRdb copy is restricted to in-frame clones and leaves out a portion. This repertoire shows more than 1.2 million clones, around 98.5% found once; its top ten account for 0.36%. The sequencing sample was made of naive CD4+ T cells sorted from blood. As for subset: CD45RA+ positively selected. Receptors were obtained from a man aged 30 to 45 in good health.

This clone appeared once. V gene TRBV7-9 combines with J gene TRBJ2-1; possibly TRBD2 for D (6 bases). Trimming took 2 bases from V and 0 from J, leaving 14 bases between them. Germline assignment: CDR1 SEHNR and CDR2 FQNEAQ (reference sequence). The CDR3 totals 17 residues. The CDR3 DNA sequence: TGTGCCAGCAGCTTATATAGCGGTAGGAGCTCCTACAATGAGCAGTTCTTC. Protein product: CASSLYSGRSSYNEQFF.

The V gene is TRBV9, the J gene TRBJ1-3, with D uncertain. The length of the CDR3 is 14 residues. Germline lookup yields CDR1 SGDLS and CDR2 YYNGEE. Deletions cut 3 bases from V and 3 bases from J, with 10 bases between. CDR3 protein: CASSATEYGNTIYF. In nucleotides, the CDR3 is TGTGCCAGCAGCGCCACAGAGTATGGAAACACCATATATTTT.

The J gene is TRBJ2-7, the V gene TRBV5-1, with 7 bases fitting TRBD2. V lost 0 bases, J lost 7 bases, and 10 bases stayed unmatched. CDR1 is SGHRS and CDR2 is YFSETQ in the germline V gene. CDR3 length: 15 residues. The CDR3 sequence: CASSLGVRESREQYF. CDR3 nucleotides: TGCGCCAGCAGCTTGGGGGTGCGGGAGTCTAGGGAGCAGTACTTC.

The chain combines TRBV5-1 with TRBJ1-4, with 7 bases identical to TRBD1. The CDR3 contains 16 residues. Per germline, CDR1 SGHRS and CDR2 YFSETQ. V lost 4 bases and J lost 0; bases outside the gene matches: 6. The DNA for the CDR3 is TGCGCCAGCAGCCGACAGGGTACTGCAACTAATGAAAAACTGTTTTTT. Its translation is CASSRQGTATNEKLFF.

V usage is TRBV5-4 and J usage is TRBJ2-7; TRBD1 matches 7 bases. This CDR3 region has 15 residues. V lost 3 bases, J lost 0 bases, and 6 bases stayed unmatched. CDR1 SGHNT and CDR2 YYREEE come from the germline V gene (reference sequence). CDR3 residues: CASSSQGPSSYEQYF. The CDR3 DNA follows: TGTGCCAGCAGCTCACAGGGGCCGAGCTCCTACGAGCAGTACTTC.

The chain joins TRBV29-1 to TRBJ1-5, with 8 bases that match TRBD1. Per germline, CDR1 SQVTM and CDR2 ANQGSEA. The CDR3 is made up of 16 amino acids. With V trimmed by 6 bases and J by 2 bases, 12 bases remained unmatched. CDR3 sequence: CSVRGPTGEGNQPQHF. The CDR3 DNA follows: TGCAGCGTCAGGGGGCCGACAGGGGAGGGCAATCAGCCCCAGCATTTT.

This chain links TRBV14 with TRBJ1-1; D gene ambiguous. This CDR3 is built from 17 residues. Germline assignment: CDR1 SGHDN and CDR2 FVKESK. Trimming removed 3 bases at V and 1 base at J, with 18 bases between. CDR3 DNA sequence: TGTGCCAGCAGCCAGAATTTGCTCAGCAGCGGGAACACTGAAGCTTTCTTT. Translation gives CASSQNLLSSGNTEAFF.

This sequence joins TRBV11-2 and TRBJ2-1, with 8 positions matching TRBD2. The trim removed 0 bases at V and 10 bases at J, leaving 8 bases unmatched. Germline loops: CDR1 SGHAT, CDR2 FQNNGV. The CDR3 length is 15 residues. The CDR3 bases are TGTGCCAGCAGCTTAGAGGCGGGAGGTTTGGGAGAGCAGTTCTTC. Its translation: CASSLEAGGLGEQFF.

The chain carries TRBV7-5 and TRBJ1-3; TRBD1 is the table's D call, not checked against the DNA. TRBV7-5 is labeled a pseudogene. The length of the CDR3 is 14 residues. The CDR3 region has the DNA TGTGTCAGAAGCTGGGACAGGGCTGGAAACACCATATATTTT. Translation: CVRSWDRAGNTIYF.

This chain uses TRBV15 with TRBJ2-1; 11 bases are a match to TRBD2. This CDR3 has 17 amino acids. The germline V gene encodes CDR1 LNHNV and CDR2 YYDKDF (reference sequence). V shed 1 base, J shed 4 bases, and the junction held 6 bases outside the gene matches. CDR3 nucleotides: TGTGCCACCAGCAGAGCTCCCACTAGCGGGAGATACAATGAGCAGTTCTTC. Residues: CATSRAPTSGRYNEQFF.

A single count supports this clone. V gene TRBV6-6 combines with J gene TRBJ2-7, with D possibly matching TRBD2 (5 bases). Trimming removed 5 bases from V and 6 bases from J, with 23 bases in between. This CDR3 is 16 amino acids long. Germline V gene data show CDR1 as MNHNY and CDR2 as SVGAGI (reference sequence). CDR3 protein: CASSAPGSQVFGEQYF. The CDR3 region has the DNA TGTGCCAGCAGTGCCCCGGGATCCCAGGTGTTTGGCGAGCAGTACTTC.

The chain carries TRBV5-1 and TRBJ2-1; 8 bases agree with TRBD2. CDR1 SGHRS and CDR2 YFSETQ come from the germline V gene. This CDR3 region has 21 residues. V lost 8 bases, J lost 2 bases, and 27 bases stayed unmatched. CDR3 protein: CASAPRIVLAGLLATYNEQFF. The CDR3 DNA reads TGCGCCAGTGCCCCTCGGATTGTGTTAGCGGGACTCCTGGCAACCTACAATGAGCAGTTCTTC.

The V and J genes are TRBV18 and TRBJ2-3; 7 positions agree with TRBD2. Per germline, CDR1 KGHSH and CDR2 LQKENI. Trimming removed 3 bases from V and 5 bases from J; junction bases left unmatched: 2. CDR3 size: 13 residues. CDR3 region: CASSPRGGDTQYF. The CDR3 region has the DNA TGTGCCAGCTCACCTCGCGGGGGAGATACGCAGTATTTT. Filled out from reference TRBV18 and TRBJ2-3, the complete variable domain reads NAGVMQNPRHLVRRRGQEARLRCSPMKGHSHVYWYRQLPEEGLKFMVYLQKENIIDESGMPKERFSAEFPKEGPSILRIQQVVRGDSAAYFCASSPRGGDTQYFGPGTRLTVL.

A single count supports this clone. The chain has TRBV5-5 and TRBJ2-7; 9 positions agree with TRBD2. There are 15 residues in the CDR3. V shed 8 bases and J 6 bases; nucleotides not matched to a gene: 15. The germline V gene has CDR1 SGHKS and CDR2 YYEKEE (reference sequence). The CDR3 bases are TGTGCCAGTGGTCTCGACTTAGCGGGAGTTGGCGAGCAGTACTTC. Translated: CASGLDLAGVGEQYF.

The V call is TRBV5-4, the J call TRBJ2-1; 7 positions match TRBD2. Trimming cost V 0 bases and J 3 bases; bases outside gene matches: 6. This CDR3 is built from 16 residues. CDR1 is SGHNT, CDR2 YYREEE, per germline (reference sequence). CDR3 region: CASSLGFAGDYNEQFF. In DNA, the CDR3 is TGTGCCAGCAGCTTGGGCTTTGCGGGGGACTACAATGAGCAGTTCTTC.

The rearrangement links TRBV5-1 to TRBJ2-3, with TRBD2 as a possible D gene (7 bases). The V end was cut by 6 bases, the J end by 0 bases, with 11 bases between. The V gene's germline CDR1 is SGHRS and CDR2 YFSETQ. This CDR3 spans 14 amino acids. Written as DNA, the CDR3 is TGCGCCAGCACCCGGGGGGCAAGCACAGATACGCAGTATTTT. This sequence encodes CASTRGASTDTQYF.

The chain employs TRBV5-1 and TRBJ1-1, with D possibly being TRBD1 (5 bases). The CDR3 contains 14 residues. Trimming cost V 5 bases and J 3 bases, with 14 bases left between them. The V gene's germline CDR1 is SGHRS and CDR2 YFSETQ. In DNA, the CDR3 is TGCGCCAGCAGGTTCCGGGGAGGGGACACTGAAGCTTTCTTT. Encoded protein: CASRFRGGDTEAFF.

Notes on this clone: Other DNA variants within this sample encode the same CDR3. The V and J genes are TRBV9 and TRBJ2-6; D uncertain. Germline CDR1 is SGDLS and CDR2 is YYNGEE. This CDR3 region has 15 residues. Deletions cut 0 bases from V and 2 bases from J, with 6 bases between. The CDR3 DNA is TGTGCCAGCAGCGTAGGTGGGGCTGGGGCCAACGTCCTGACTTTC. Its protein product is CASSVGGAGANVLTF. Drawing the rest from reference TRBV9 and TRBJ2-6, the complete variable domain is DSGVTQTPKHLITATGQRVTLRCSPRSGDLSVYWYQQSLDQGLQFLIQYYNGEERAKGNILERFSAQQFPDLHSELNLSSLELGDSALYFCASSVGGAGANVLTFGAGSRLTVL.

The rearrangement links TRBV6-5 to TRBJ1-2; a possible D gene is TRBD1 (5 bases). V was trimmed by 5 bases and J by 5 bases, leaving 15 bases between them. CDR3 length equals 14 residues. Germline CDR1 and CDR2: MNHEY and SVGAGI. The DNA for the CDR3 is TGTGCCAGCAGTACCGGACGGACACTGTATGGCTACACCTTC. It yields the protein CASSTGRTLYGYTF.

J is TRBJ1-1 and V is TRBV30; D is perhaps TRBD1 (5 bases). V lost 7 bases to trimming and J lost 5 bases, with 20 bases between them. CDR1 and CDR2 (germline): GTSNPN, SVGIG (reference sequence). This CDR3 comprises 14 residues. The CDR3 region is CASKGGREGTEAFF. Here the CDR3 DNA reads TGTGCCTCAAAGGGAGGCAGGGAGGGGACTGAAGCTTTCTTT. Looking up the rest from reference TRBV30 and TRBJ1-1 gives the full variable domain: SQTIHQWPATLVQPVGSPLSLECTVEGTSNPNLYWYRQAAGRGLQLLFYSVGIGQISSEVPQNLSASRPQDRQFILSSKKLLLSDSGFYLCASKGGREGTEAFFGQGTRLTVV.

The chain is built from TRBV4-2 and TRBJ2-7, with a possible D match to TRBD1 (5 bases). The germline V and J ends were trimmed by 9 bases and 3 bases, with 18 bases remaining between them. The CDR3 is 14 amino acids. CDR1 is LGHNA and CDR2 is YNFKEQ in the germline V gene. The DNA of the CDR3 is TGTGCCAGAGTAACAGGCCACAGTTACTACGAGCAGTACTTC. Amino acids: CARVTGHSYYEQYF.

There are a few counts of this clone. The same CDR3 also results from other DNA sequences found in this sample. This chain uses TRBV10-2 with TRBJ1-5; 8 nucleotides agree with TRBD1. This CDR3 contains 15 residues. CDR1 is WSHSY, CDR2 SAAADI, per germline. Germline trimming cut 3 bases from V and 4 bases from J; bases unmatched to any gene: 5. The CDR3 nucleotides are TGCGCCAGCAGTGACGGACAGGGTGGGAATCAGCCCCAGCATTTT. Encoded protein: CASSDGQGGNQPQHF.

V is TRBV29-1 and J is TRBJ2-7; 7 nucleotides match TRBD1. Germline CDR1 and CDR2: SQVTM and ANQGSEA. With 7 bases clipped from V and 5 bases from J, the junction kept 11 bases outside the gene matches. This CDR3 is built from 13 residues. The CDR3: CSAANRGLDEQYF. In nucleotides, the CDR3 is TGCAGCGCCGCAAACAGGGGCTTGGACGAGCAGTACTTC.

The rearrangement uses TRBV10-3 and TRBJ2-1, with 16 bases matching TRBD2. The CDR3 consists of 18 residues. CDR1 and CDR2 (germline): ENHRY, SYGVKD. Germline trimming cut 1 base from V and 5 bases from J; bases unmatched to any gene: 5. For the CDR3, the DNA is TGTGCCATCAGTGAGTTCTCCGGGACTAGCGGGAGGGACAATGAGCAGTTCTTC. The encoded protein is CAISEFSGTSGRDNEQFF.